The rows below give T cell receptor beta chains drawn from one sample of a study of T-cell reconstitution after alpha-beta-depleted transplantation in children. TCRdb reprocessed the PCR reads via MiXCR and lists one record per CDR3 protein. The table shows about 6,500 distinct CDR3 sequences, with 9.5% to 12% occurring only once. Sequenced material: PBMCs, mostly from graft donor cells, taken 180 days after TCRalphabeta/CD19-depleted stem cell transplant. The receptor set was obtained from a child less than two years old who had a stem cell transplant for acute myeloid leukemia, so the T cells may come from the graft donor. The CDR3 runs from the conserved cysteine through the conserved F or W. A D gene is named only where the DNA matches it firmly. Some rows have no size entry. The others give once, few or many, or a class for an expanded clone.

CASSLEGQSHEQYF TGCGCCAGCAGCTTGGAAGGCCAGTCACACGAGCAGTACTTC - TRBJ2-7 TRBV5-1 medium-sized
CASSLASDRGREQYF TGTGCCAGCAGCTTAGCCTCCGACAGGGGGCGCGAGCAGTACTTC TRBD1 TRBJ2-7 TRBV11-2 medium-sized
CASALRAGSGEQYF TGTGCTAGTGCCCTCCGGGCGGGATCCGGCGAGCAGTACTTC - TRBJ2-7 TRBV12-5 -
CASSQQQGGYTEAFF TGCGCCAGCAGCCAACAACAGGGGGGTTACACTGAAGCTTTCTTT TRBD1 TRBJ1-1 TRBV4-3 many
CASSLAGLGKNIQYF TGTGCCAGCAGTCTAGCGGGACTTGGCAAAAACATTCAGTACTTC TRBD2 TRBJ2-4 TRBV6-2/TRBV6-3 many
CASSSPFEKGEQFF TGTGCCAGCAGCTCCCCGTTCGAGAAAGGTGAGCAGTTCTTC - TRBJ2-1 TRBV11-3 medium-sized
CATSDLSQGAWELIF TGTGCCACCAGTGATTTGAGCCAGGGCGCCTGGGAGCTGATTTTT - TRBJ2-2 TRBV24-1 -
CASSSIEPLSIQYF TGTGCCAGCAGCTCCATAGAACCTCTTAGCATTCAGTACTTC - TRBJ2-4 TRBV5-4 many
CSAIRAYNSPLHF TGCAGTGCTATACGGGCCTATAATTCACCCCTCCACTTT - TRBJ1-6 TRBV20-1 medium-sized
CASSLAGGGGSSYNEQFF TGTGCCAGCAGCTTAGCAGGTGGTGGCGGGAGCTCCTACAATGAGCAGTTCTTC TRBD2 TRBJ2-1 TRBV7-8 many
CAMTSGIDEQYF TGTGCCATGACTAGCGGGATCGACGAGCAGTACTTC TRBD2 TRBJ2-7 TRBV30 few
CASSPDGYEQYF TGTGCCAGCTCGCCCGACGGCTACGAGCAGTACTTC - TRBJ2-7 TRBV18 many
CASRTLSDRGEQYF TGTGCCAGCAGAACCCTCAGCGACAGGGGCGAGCAGTACTTC TRBD1 TRBJ2-7 TRBV7-2 many
CASSLRGSGSEAFF TGTGCCAGCAGTTTAAGGGGGTCGGGCTCCGAAGCTTTCTTT - TRBJ1-1 TRBV27 many
CASSSLGTGSNQPQHF TGTGCCAGCAGTTCCCTCGGGACAGGCTCCAATCAGCCCCAGCATTTT TRBD1 TRBJ1-5 TRBV28 medium-sized
CADHRTGNQPQHF TGTGCCGACCACAGGACCGGCAATCAGCCCCAGCATTTT - TRBJ1-5 TRBV2 many
CASSQPQGGVHIQYF TGTGCCAGCTCACAACCACAGGGGGGGGTACACATTCAGTACTTC - TRBJ2-4 TRBV18 many
CASSFGGNSYNEQFF TGTGCCAGCAGTTTCGGTGGCAACAGCTACAATGAGCAGTTCTTC - TRBJ2-1 TRBV28 many
CSATSGDTYEQYF TGCAGTGCTACTAGCGGGGATACTTACGAGCAGTACTTC TRBD2 TRBJ2-7 TRBV20-1 many
CASSLGVDMSGVNVLTF TGTGCCAGCAGTTTAGGGGTAGACATGTCTGGGGTTAACGTCCTGACTTTC - TRBJ2-6 TRBV28 -
CASSLDSKETQYF TGTGCCAGCAGTCTGGACTCGAAAGAGACCCAGTACTTC - TRBJ2-5 TRBV2 many
CSVPTGTGNTGELFF TGCAGCGTTCCGACCGGGACAGGGAACACCGGGGAGCTGTTTTTT TRBD1 TRBJ2-2 TRBV29-1 medium-sized
CAITAGLAGVGELFF TGTGCCATTACCGCTGGGCTAGCGGGAGTCGGGGAGCTGTTTTTT TRBD2 TRBJ2-2 TRBV28 many
CASSQDTGRDNEQFF TGCGCCAGCAGCCAAGATACTGGACGGGACAATGAGCAGTTCTTC - TRBJ2-1 TRBV4-1 many
CATKAPGQILNTGELFF TGTGCCACCAAGGCTCCGGGACAGATCCTGAACACCGGGGAGCTGTTTTTT TRBD1 TRBJ2-2 TRBV28 many
CASSLVADNYGYTF TGTGCCAGCAGCTTAGTAGCAGACAACTATGGCTACACCTTC - TRBJ1-2 TRBV7-8 many
CASSPWLAGEQYF TGTGCCAGCAGCCCGTGGTTGGCTGGCGAGCAGTACTTC - TRBJ2-7 TRBV5-4 many
CASSLLLAGAGEQYF TGTGCCAGCAGTTTACTTTTAGCGGGAGCGGGCGAGCAGTACTTC TRBD2 TRBJ2-7 TRBV28 many
CASSLGSGADTQYF TGTGCCAGCAGCTTAGGCAGCGGGGCAGATACGCAGTATTTT TRBD2 TRBJ2-3 TRBV7-3 many
CASSRGQVDGYTF TGTGCCAGCAGCCGGGGACAGGTAGATGGCTACACCTTC TRBD1 TRBJ1-2 TRBV7-2 many
CASSGQDQPQHF TGTGCCAGCAGCGGACAGGATCAGCCCCAGCATTTT TRBD1 TRBJ1-5 TRBV12-3/TRBV12-4 many
CASSQAGWDTDTQYF TGTGCCAGCAGCCAAGCAGGGTGGGACACAGATACGCAGTATTTT - TRBJ2-3 TRBV14 medium-sized
CSAVPDSNYEQYF TGCAGTGCCGTCCCGGACTCGAACTACGAGCAGTACTTC - TRBJ2-7 TRBV20-1 medium-sized
CSAPRQGGYEQYF TGCAGTGCTCCCCGACAGGGTGGCTACGAGCAGTACTTC TRBD1 TRBJ2-7 TRBV20-1 -
CASSLNGGETQYF TGTGCCAGCAGTTTAAACGGGGGTGAGACCCAGTACTTC - TRBJ2-5 TRBV28 many
CASSLEYRGETQYF TGTGCCAGCAGCTTAGAATACAGGGGAGAGACCCAGTACTTC TRBD1 TRBJ2-5 TRBV7-2 large
CASSLASDRAVYEQYF TGCGCCAGCAGCTTGGCCTCAGACAGGGCTGTCTACGAGCAGTACTTC TRBD1 TRBJ2-7 TRBV5-1 many
CASSVADPSTDTQYF TGTGCCAGCAGTGTAGCGGATCCTAGCACAGATACGCAGTATTTT - TRBJ2-3 TRBV28 many
CASSWDDTHYGYTF TGTGCCAGCAGCTGGGACGATACTCACTATGGCTACACCTTC - TRBJ1-2 TRBV5-6 many
CASSLTSGGSYEQYF TGTGCCAGCAGCCTGACTAGCGGGGGTTCCTACGAGCAGTACTTC TRBD2 TRBJ2-7 TRBV12-3/TRBV12-4 many
CAASPGLEAFF TGCGCCGCCAGCCCGGGCCTTGAAGCTTTCTTT - TRBJ1-1 TRBV10-2 many
CASSVRDTDTQYF TGCGCCAGCAGCGTCCGGGACACAGATACGCAGTATTTT - TRBJ2-3 TRBV5-1 large
CASSLGRLAGVSNEQYF TGTGCCAGCAGCTTAGGTCGCCTAGCGGGAGTTTCTAACGAGCAGTACTTC TRBD2 TRBJ2-7 TRBV7-2 many
CASSLDPAGGAADTQYF TGTGCCAGCAGCCTGGATCCAGCGGGAGGAGCGGCAGATACGCAGTATTTT TRBD2 TRBJ2-3 TRBV3-1 many
CASSRNTGVGNSPLHF TGTGCCAGCAGCCGCAATACAGGGGTGGGTAATTCACCCCTCCACTTT TRBD1 TRBJ1-6 TRBV14 many
CASSLDPPRTDTQYF TGTGCCAGCAGTTTGGACCCGCCGCGCACAGATACGCAGTATTTT - TRBJ2-3 TRBV28 many
CASTAGYNEQFF TGTGCCAGTACGGCGGGATACAATGAGCAGTTCTTC - TRBJ2-1 TRBV19 many
CASSGRTSGSFNEQFF TGTGCCAGCAGCGGACGGACTAGCGGGAGTTTCAATGAGCAGTTCTTC TRBD2 TRBJ2-1 TRBV2 many
CASSSLAEAFF TGTGCCAGCAGTTCCCTCGCTGAAGCTTTCTTT - TRBJ1-1 TRBV2 many
CASSLRVSDTQYF TGTGCCAGCAGCTTAAGGGTCTCAGATACGCAGTATTTT - TRBJ2-3 TRBV7-3 many
CASSLLGGRSDTQYF TGCGCCAGCAGCTTGCTTGGCGGGAGATCAGATACGCAGTATTTT TRBD2 TRBJ2-3 TRBV5-1 many
CATSPRGSPSSYNEQFF TGTGCCACCAGTCCAAGGGGGTCGCCGAGCTCCTACAATGAGCAGTTCTTC - TRBJ2-1 TRBV24-1 many
CASSLSSGSTDTQYF TGTGCCAGCAGCTTGTCTAGCGGGAGCACAGATACGCAGTATTTT TRBD2 TRBJ2-3 TRBV7-9 many
CASRRDGSNQPQHF TGTGCCAGCAGGAGGGACGGGAGCAATCAGCCCCAGCATTTT - TRBJ1-5 TRBV6-1 -
CASSIPGQGARKSRSTNEKLFF TGTGCCAGTAGTATCCCTGGACAGGGGGCAAGAAAATCGAGATCAACTAATGAAAAACTGTTTTTT TRBD1 TRBJ1-4 TRBV19 many
CASSLETGRNQPQHF TGTGCCAGCAGCTTGGAGACAGGGCGCAATCAGCCCCAGCATTTT TRBD1 TRBJ1-5 TRBV7-2 medium-sized
CSGLLGDTQYF TGCAGCGGTCTCCTGGGAGATACGCAGTATTTT - TRBJ2-3 TRBV20-1 medium-sized